The present entry profiles one T cell receptor beta chain with its context. Antigen unknown. This specimen belongs to a study of shared clonotypes between healthy human individuals. Looking at the study overall: Plates per donor: three CD4 naive, three CD4 memory, two CD8 naive, one CD8 memory.

DNA at 200 ng, about 30,000 T cell genomes, went into sorted-subset replicate PCRs. Libraries were prepared by immunoSEQ multiplex PCR; TCRdb keeps only in-frame clonotypes and omits some of them. The sample includes approximately 2,000,000 clones, just over 90% of them seen just once. Findings and limits, study-wide: Naive CD4 clonotypes overlapped across a handful of donors at 4.5% to 5.5%. Compared with clonotypes that all four donors shared, non-shared clonotypes had lower generation probabilities.

Germline V lookup: CDR1 SQVTM, CDR2 ANQGSEA. The CDR3 is made up of 14 amino acids. J was trimmed by 4 bases and V by 6 bases; bases with no gene match: 8. Naive CD8 cells were CD45RO-negative, positively selected for CCR7, excluding terminally differentiated effector memory CD45RA+ cells. Sequencing used naive CD8+ T cells from PBMCs. The genes are TRBV29-1 and TRBJ2-1; 8 bases fit TRBD2. The TCR originated in a man aged 18 to 29 in good health. Some clones in this sample may be carry-over from other donors' samples. CDR3 sequence (DNA): TGCAGCGTGTCCCAGCGGGAGTGGTACAATGAGCAGTTCTTC. Its protein is CSVSQREWYNEQFF.